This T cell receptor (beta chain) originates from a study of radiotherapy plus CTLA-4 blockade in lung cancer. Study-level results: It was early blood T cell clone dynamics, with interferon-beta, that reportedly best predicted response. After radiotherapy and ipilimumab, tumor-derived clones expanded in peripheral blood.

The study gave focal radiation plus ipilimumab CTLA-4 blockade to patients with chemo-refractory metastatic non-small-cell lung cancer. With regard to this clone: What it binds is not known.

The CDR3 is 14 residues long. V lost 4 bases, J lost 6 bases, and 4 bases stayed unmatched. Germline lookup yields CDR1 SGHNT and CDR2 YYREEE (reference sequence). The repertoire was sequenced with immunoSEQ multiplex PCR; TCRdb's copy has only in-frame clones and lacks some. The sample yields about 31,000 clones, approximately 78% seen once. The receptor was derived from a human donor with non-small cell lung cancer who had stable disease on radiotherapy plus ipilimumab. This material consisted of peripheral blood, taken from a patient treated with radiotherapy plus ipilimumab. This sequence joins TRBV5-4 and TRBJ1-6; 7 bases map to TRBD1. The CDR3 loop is CASSPTGPNSPLHF. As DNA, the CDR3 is TGTGCCAGCAGCCCGACAGGGCCTAATTCACCCCTCCACTTT.